The text below deals with one TCR beta chain. The sample belongs to a study of blood T cell repertoires in COVID-19. Study details: Samples came from the United States, Italy and Spain, spanning acute and convalescent COVID-19. Sources were T cells, B-cell-depleted T cells, or PBMCs; the material itself was cDNA or gDNA.

Germline CDR1 and CDR2: SNHLY and FYNNEI. With 7 bases removed from V and 10 bases from J, the gap between germline ends came to 21 bases. The CDR3 extends over 14 amino acids. Per the study methods: Estimation of nucleated cell counts relied on the amplification of reference gene primers. TCRdb's copy holds only in-frame clones and misses some; the assay was immunoSEQ multiplex PCR. V and J calls and clone size are those listed in that table; D and trimming were worked out from the DNA. The repertoire consists of 40,000 or so clones, with 90% occurring once and the leading ten covering around 2.9%. The chain employs TRBV2 and TRBJ2-3; a possible D gene is TRBD2 (6 bases). Source material: peripheral blood. The TCR was taken from a man aged 50-59 years with active COVID-19. This CDR3 is CASTGEFASPAQYF. The CDR3 DNA is TGTGCCAGCACGGGAGAGTTTGCTAGCCCCGCGCAGTATTTT. The full variable domain, completed using reference TRBV2 and TRBJ2-3, is EPEVTQTPSHQVTQMGQEVILRCVPISNHLYFYWYRQILGQKVEFLVSFYNNEISEKSEIFDDQFSVERPDGSNFTLKIRSTKLEDSAMYFCASTGEFASPAQYFGPGTRLTVL.